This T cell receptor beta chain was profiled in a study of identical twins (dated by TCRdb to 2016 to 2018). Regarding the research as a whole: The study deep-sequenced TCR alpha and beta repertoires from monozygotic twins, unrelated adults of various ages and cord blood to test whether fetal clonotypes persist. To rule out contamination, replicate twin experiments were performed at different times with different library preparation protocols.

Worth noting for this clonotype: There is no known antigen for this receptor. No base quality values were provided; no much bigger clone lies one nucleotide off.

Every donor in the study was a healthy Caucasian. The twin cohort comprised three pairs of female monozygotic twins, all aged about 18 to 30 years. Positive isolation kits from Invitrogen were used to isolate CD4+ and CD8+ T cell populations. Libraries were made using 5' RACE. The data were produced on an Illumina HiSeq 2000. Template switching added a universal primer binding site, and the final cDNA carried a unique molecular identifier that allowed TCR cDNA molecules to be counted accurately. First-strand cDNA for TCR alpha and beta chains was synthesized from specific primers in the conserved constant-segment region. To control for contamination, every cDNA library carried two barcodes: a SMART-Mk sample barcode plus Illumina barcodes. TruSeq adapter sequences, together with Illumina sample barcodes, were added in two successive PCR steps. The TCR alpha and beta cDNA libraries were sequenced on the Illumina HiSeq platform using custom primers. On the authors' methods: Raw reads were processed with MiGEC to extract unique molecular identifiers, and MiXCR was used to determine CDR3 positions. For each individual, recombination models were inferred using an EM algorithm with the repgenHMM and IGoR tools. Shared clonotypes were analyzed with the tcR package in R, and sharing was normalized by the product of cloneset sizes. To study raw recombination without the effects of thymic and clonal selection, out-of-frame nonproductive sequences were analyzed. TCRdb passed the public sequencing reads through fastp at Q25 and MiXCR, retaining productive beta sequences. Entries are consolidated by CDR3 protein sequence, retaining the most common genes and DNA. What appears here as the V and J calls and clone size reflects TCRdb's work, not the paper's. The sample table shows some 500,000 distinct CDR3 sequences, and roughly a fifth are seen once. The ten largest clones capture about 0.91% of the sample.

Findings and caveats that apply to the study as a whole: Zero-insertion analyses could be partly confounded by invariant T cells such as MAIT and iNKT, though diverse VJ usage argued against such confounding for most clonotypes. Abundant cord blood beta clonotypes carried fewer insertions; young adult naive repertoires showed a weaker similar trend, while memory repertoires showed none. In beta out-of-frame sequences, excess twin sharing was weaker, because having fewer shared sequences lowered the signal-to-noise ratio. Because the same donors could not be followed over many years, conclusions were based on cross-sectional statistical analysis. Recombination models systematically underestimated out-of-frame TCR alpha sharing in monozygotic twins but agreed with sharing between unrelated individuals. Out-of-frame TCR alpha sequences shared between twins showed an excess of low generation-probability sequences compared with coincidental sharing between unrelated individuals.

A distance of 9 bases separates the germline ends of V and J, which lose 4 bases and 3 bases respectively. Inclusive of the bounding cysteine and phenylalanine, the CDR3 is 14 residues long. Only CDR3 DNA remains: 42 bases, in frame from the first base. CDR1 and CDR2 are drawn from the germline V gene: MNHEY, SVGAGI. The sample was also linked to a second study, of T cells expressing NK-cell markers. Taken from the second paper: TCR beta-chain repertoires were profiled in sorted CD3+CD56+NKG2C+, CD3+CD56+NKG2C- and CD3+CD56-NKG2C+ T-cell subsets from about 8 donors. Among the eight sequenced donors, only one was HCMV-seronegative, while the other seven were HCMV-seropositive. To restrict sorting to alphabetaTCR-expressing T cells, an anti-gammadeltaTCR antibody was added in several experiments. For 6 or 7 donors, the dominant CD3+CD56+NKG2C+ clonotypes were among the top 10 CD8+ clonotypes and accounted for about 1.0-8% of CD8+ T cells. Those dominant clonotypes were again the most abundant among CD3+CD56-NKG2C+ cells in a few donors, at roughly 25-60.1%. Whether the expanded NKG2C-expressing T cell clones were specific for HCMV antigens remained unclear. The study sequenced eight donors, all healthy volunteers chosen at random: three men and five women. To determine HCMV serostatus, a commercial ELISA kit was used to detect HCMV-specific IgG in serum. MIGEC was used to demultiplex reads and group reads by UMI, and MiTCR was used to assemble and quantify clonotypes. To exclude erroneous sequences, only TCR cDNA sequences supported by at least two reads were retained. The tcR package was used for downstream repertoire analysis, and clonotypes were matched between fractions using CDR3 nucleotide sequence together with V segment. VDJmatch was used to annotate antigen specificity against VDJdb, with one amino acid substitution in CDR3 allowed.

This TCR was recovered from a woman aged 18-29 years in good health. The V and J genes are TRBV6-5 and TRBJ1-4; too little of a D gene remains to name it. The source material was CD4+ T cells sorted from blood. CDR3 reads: CASSSRAANEKLFF. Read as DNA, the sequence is TGTGCCAGCAGTTCACGGGCGGCTAATGAAAAACTGTTTTTT.